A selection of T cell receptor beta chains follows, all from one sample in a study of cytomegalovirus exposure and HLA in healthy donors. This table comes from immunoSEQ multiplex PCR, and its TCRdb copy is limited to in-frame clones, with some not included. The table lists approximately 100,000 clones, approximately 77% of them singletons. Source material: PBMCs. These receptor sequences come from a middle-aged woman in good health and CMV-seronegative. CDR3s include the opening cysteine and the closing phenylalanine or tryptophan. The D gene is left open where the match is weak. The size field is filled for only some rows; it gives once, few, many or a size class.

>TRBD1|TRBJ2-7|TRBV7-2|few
CASSYGTGAYEQYF
TGTGCCAGCAGCTATGGGACAGGAGCCTACGAGCAGTACTTC
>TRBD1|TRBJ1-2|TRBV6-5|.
CASSYYQGAIYGYTF
TGTGCCAGCAGTTACTATCAGGGGGCGATCTATGGCTACACCTTC
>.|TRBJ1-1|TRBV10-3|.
CAISGGLNTEAFF
TGTGCCATCAGTGGAGGGCTGAACACTGAAGCTTTCTTT
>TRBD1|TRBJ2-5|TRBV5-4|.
CASSTGQGQETQYF
TGTGCCAGCAGCACCGGACAGGGACAAGAGACCCAGTACTTC
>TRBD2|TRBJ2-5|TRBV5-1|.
CASSIGLAGGPETQYF
TGCGCCAGCAGCATTGGACTAGCGGGGGGCCCAGAGACCCAGTACTTC
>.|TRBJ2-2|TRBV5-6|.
CASSSANTGELFF
TGTGCCAGCAGCTCAGCGAACACCGGGGAGCTGTTTTTT
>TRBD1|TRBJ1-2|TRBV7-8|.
CASSPGGQNYGYTF
TGTGCCAGCAGCCCAGGGGGACAGAACTATGGCTACACCTTC
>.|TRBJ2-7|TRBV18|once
CASSRPPPGYEQYF
TGTGCCAGCTCACGGCCCCCCCCGGGGTACGAGCAGTACTTC
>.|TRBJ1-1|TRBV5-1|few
CASSLGAGSQNTEAFF
TGCGCCAGCAGCTTGGGGGCGGGGTCCCAGAACACTGAAGCTTTCTTT
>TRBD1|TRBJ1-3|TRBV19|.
CASRLQGFPGNTIYF
TGTGCCAGTAGGTTACAGGGGTTTCCTGGAAACACCATATATTTT
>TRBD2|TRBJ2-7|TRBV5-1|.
CASSVIAGGLYEQYF
TGCGCCAGTAGTGTAATAGCGGGGGGACTCTACGAGCAGTACTTC
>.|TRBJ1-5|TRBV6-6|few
CASKDWESNQPQHF
TGTGCCAGCAAAGACTGGGAGAGCAATCAGCCCCAGCATTTT
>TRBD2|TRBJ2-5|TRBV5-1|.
CASSLGSLAGRETQYF
TGCGCCAGCAGCTTGGGCTCACTAGCGGGGCGGGAGACCCAGTACTTC
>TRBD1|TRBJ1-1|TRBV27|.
CASSLSRQGYTEAFF
TGTGCCAGCAGTTTATCGAGACAGGGATACACTGAAGCTTTCTTT
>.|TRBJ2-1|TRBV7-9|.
CASSPPVFQWQFF
TGTGCCAGCAGCCCTCCCGTCTTTCAGTGGCAGTTCTTC
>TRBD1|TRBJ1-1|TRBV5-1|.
CASGDRGFNTEAFF
TGCGCCAGCGGCGACAGGGGGTTTAACACTGAAGCTTTCTTT
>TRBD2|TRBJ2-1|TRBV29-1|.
CSLEAGESYNEQFF
TGCAGCCTCGAAGCGGGGGAGTCCTACAATGAGCAGTTCTTC
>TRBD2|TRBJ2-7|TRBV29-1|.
CSVAHGGAGYEQYF
TGCAGCGTTGCCCACGGGGGGGCCGGGTACGAGCAGTACTTC
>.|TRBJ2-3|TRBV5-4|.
CASRQSTDTQYF
TGTGCCAGCAGACAGAGCACAGATACGCAGTATTTT
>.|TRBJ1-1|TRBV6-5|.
CASSYSGQGNMAFF
TGTGCCAGCAGTTACTCGGGGCAGGGGAACATGGCTTTCTTT
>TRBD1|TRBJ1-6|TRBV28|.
CASSLTTGVDSPLHF
TGTGCCAGCAGTTTGACGACAGGGGTCGATTCACCCCTCCACTTT
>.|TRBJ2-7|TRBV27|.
CASSLLMGEDQQYF
TGTGCCAGCAGTTTATTGATGGGGGAGGATCAGCAGTACTTC
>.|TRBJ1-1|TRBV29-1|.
CSVEDRVGTEAFF
TGCAGCGTTGAAGACAGGGTGGGTACTGAAGCTTTCTTT
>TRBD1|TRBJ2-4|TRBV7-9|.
CASSLGEGGSQGNIQYF
TGTGCCAGCAGCTTAGGGGAAGGGGGCTCCCAAGGAAACATTCAGTACTTC
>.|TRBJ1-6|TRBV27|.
CASRDTYSPLHF
TGTGCCAGCAGGGACACCTATTCACCCCTCCACTTT
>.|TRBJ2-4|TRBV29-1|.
CSVEASTANIQYF
TGCAGCGTTGAGGCCTCGACAGCTAACATTCAGTACTTC
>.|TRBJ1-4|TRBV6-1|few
CASSEAPPGGAGEKLFF
TGTGCCAGCAGTGAAGCGCCCCCGGGGGGGGCAGGTGAAAAACTGTTTTTT
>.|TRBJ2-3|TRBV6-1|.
CASSEPGSPTDTQYF
TGTGCCAGCAGTGAACCCGGTTCCCCCACAGATACGCAGTATTTT
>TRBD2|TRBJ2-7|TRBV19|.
CASSPGASGTYEQYF
TGTGCCAGTAGCCCTGGGGCTAGCGGGACCTACGAGCAGTACTTC
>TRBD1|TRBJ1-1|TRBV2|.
CANTGGPNTEAFF
TGTGCCAACACAGGGGGGCCGAACACTGAAGCTTTCTTT
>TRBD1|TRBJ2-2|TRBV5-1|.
CASSLDRGTIGELFF
TGCGCCAGCTCATTGGACAGGGGGACTATCGGGGAGCTGTTTTTT
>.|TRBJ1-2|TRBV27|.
CASTPNQGSGGYTF
TGTGCCAGCACCCCTAACCAGGGGTCGGGCGGCTACACCTTC
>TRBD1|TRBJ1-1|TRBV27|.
CASSDGTGGKNTEAFF
TGTGCCAGCAGTGACGGGACAGGGGGGAAGAACACTGAAGCTTTCTTT
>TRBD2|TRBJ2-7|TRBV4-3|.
CASSQEASGTTYEQYF
TGCGCCAGCAGCCAAGAGGCCAGCGGGACTACCTACGAGCAGTACTTC
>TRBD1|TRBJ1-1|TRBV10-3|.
CAIGQGLNTEAFF
TGTGCCATCGGACAGGGACTGAACACTGAAGCTTTCTTT
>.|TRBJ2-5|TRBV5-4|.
CASGSSEETQYF
TGTGCCAGCGGCTCGTCGGAAGAGACCCAGTACTTC
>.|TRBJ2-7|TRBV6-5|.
CASSYSIRGTVEQYF
TGTGCCAGCAGTTACTCCATTCGGGGAACTGTAGAGCAGTACTTC
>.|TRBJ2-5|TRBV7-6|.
CASSHIEETQYF
TGTGCCAGCAGCCACATCGAAGAGACCCAGTACTTC
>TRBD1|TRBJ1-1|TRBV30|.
CAWGGTATEAFF
TGTGCCTGGGGCGGGACAGCCACTGAAGCTTTCTTT
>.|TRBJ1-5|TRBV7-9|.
CASSYGRFGQLNQPQHF
TGTGCCAGCAGCTACGGCAGATTCGGACAGCTAAATCAGCCCCAGCATTTT
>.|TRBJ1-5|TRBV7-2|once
CASSLDRTGQPQHF
TGTGCCAGCAGCTTAGACAGGACCGGTCAGCCCCAGCATTTT
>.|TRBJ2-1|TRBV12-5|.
CASGLDDSLSSYNEQFF
TGTGCTAGTGGTTTGGACGACAGCCTGAGCTCCTACAATGAGCAGTTCTTC
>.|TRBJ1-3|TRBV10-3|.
CAISDPDIINTIYF
TGTGCCATCAGTGACCCTGACATAATTAACACCATATATTTT
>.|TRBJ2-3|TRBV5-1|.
CASSSLDGRTDTQYF
TGCGCCAGCAGCTCCCTTGATGGGCGCACAGATACGCAGTATTTT
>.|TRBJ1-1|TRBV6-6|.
CASRLQENTEAFF
TGTGCCAGCAGGTTACAGGAGAACACTGAAGCTTTCTTT